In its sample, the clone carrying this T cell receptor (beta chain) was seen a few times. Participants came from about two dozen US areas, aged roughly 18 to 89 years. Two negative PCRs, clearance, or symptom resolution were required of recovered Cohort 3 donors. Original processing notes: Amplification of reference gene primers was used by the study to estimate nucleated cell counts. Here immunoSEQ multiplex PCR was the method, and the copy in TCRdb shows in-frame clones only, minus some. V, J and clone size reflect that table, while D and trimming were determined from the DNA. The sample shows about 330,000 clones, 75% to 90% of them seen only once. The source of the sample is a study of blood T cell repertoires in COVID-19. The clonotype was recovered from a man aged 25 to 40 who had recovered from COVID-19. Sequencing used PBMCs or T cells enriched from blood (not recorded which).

This CDR3 is CASSADRVSPQHF. CDR3 nucleotide sequence: TGCGCCAGCAGTGCCGACAGGGTTTCGCCCCAGCATTTT. The chain combines TRBV10-1 with TRBJ1-5; 7 nucleotides agree with TRBD1. Germline CDR1 reads WNHNN; CDR2 reads SYGVQD (reference sequence). The length of the CDR3 is 13 residues. Unmatched junction bases numbered 6, after V lost 4 bases and J lost 9 bases.